What follows is one T cell receptor beta chain and its context. This receptor's antigen is unknown. Nothing much larger sits one base from this clone, and base qualities are not available. The junction shows trimming of 2 bases on V and 8 bases on J, and the gene matches do not reach 13 bases of it. The CDR3, cysteine through phenylalanine, is 17 amino acids long. The CDR3 DNA has 51 bases and is translated from base 1. CDR1 is given as GTSNPN and CDR2 as SVGIG, both from the germline V gene (reference sequence). At one collaborating source in Seattle, patients were enrolled during active infection and were followed longitudinally through the course of disease. Whole blood was collected in K2EDTA tubes by collaborating institutions according to the institutions' own protocols. For TCRbeta analysis, collaborators shipped samples as frozen whole blood, isolated PBMCs, or DNA extracted from either of those sample types.

This specimen belongs to a study of blood T cell repertoires in COVID-19 (dated by TCRdb to 2018 to 2021). With regard to the full study: Samples covering the acute and convalescent phases of COVID-19 were provided by collaborators in the United States, Italy and Spain. The prospective study material was composed of cDNA or gDNA derived from T cells, B-cell-depleted T cells, or PBMCs. Subjects who had been exposed to COVID-19, were actively infected with it, or had recovered from it provided the deeply sampled blood TCRbeta repertoires that made up the dataset. The repertoires were made available in a free public database intended to serve as a resource for research on the immune response to SARS-CoV-2. Samples came from the ongoing ImmuneRACE study (first 160 participants) plus 1,254 subjects from 6 global collaborators. The sample metadata nearly always contained a de-identified subject ID, COVID-19 status, age in years and sex. Where available, HLA class I and class II types were taken from metadata supplied by the sample provider and were not determined by assay-based typing. Results the study describes overall, beyond this receptor: The amount of clinical and demographic metadata varied by source and participant and was provided uncurated.

TCRbeta CDR3 regions were amplified from genomic DNA using the immunoSEQ Assay, a bias-controlled multiplex PCR. In the original analysis: Within the assay, amplification of reference gene primers was used to estimate how many nucleated cells each sample contained. To quantify the absolute abundance of each unique TCRbeta CDR3 rearrangement, sequence reads were collapsed and filtered. For each sample, productive Simpson clonality was calculated by taking the square root of Simpson's diversity index across productive rearrangements. The source is immuneACCESS, and TCRdb retained only in-frame sequences with V and J called. Part of the clones is not carried over; for the studies checked, unresolved V genes explain less than half of this, and the remainder is unexplained. The V and J calls and clone size come from that table; D and trimming were worked out from the DNA. The sample table lists roughly 290,000 clones, around 82% of them with a count of one. In total, the top ten clones hold more than 15% of the sample.

The sample was peripheral blood. This sequence uses TRBV30 and TRBJ2-1, with 12 bases in between that match TRBD2. This TCR derives from a person between 65 and 80 years old with COVID-19, enrolled during active disease. CDR3 loop: CAWSPQVPSGRADEQFF. The DNA sequence follows: TGTGCCTGGAGTCCACAAGTGCCTAGCGGGAGGGCCGATGAGCAGTTCTTC. Beyond the CDR3, the reference TRBV30 and TRBJ2-1 genes provide the residues; the full variable domain reads: SQTIHQWPATLVQPVGSPLSLECTVEGTSNPNLYWYRQAAGRGLQLLFYSVGIGQISSEVPQNLSASRPQDRQFILSSKKLLLSDSGFYLCAWSPQVPSGRADEQFFGPGTRLTVL.